This T cell receptor beta chain was observed in a study of early T cells in non-severe SARS-CoV-2 infection. Study information: Chains were unpaired, as sequencing was done on bulk RNA from unsorted whole blood. Study findings and constraints: Matches to VDJdb favored anti-spike CD8 responses and missed private and CD4 specificities.

There are 16 residues in the CDR3. The V and J ends lost 2 bases and 7 bases respectively, with 17 bases between them. CDR1 is MNHNY, CDR2 SVGAGI, per germline (reference sequence). The sample holds many counts of this clonotype. The target antigen is unknown. Researchers tagged individual cDNA molecules with unique molecular identifiers. TCRdb reprocessed the 5' RACE reads with MiXCR, giving one entry per CDR3 protein. The table records more than 65,000 distinct CDR3 sequences, roughly an eighth of them present only once. The receptor was isolated from an adult who was a healthcare worker with PCR-confirmed SARS-CoV-2 infection or an uninfected control (not recorded which). The sequenced sample consisted of whole blood. The V call is TRBV6-6, the J call TRBJ1-4, with D perhaps TRBD1 (5 bases). CDR3 bases: TGTGCCAGCAGTTACGGTGGGGACTTGAGTGGTGAAAAACTGTTTTTT. Translation: CASSYGGDLSGEKLFF.